The 6 T cell receptor beta chains given below trace back to one sample, sequenced in a study of T cell repertoires in cytomegalovirus infection (dated by TCRdb to about 2019). Sequencing used an Illumina HiSeq 1500. Using fastp trimming at Q25 and MiXCR clonotype assembly, TCRdb reanalyzed the public sequencing data and kept in-frame beta chains. Duplicate CDR3 protein sequences are folded into a single record with the most common DNA and genes. This sample is represented by about 80,000 distinct CDR3 sequences; 3.7% of them were singletons. The ten largest clones capture approximately 4.3% of the sample. Source material: PBMCs. Receptors were obtained from a human donor in good health (CMV status not recorded). Some clones in this sample may be carry-over from other donors' samples.

The table lists this clonotype with many counts. DNA for the CDR3: TGTGCCAGCAGACAGGGGCCGGCCAACGTCCTGACTTTC. It translates to CASRQGPANVLTF. This rearrangement joins TRBV28 to TRBJ2-6; 7 nucleotides match TRBD1. J gave up 6 bases and V 6 bases, and 2 bases lay outside the gene matches. The CDR3 runs 13 residues. CDR1 and CDR2 from the germline V gene are MDHEN and SYDVKM.

This clonotype has a count of ten or more. The genes are TRBV29-1 and TRBJ1-1; no clear D gene. In germline, CDR1 is SQVTM, CDR2 ANQGSEA. The ends were cut back, 7 bases at V and 5 bases at J, with 8 bases in the middle. This CDR3 contains 10 residues. CDR3 DNA: TGCAGCGCCCATGCAACTGAAGCTTTCTTT. It codes for CSAHATEAFF.

This clonotype was recorded at least ten times. The V and J genes are TRBV29-1 and TRBJ2-3; no definite D call. The germline V gene has CDR1 SQVTM and CDR2 ANQGSEA. V shed 3 bases and J shed 0 bases, with 7 bases lying between them. There are 13 residues in the CDR3. This CDR3 is CSVDYFSTDTQYF. CDR3 coding DNA: TGCAGCGTTGACTATTTTAGCACAGATACGCAGTATTTT.

This clonotype appeared many times. This chain joins TRBV7-2 and TRBJ2-7, with D tentatively TRBD2 (6 bases). In germline, CDR1 is SGHTA, CDR2 FQGNSA. Trimming stripped 5 bases from V and 5 bases from J, with 28 bases between. The length of the CDR3 is 18 residues. The CDR3 loop reads CASSQEGIPTAGGDEQYF. In DNA form, the CDR3 reads TGTGCCAGCAGCCAAGAAGGAATCCCGACCGCCGGAGGGGACGAGCAGTACTTC.

This clonotype was seen many times. This sequence joins TRBV6-2 or TRBV6-3 and TRBJ2-2, with 8 bases lining up with TRBD1. V dropped 6 bases and J dropped 5; count of bases not matched to a gene: 5. Germline V CDR1 and CDR2: MNHEY, SVGEGT. The CDR3 is made up of 14 amino acids. This chain's CDR3 is CASRGTGTTGELFF. The CDR3 DNA reads as TGTGCCAGCAGGGGGACAGGAACTACCGGGGAGCTGTTTTTT.

This clonotype was recorded many times. This sequence joins TRBV7-3 and TRBJ1-6; no firm D call. This CDR3 is built from 13 residues. Trimming stripped 5 bases from V and 15 bases from J, with 17 bases between. Germline V lookup: CDR1 SGHTA, CDR2 FQGTGA. The chain's CDR3 is CASSPDPGRDLHF. DNA for the CDR3: TGTGCCAGCAGCCCGGACCCTGGGCGGGACCTCCACTTT.